The sequence of this T cell receptor beta chain was determined in a study of beta chain features in type 1 diabetes. Study details: Age, gender and cell yields were alike across patients and healthy donors.

Expressed TCRB transcripts got sequenced, as all isolated RNA was reverse transcribed. Profiling relied on immunoSEQ multiplex PCR, and the TCRdb table lists in-frame clones only, not all of them. The data contain tens of thousands of clones, about 51% of them singletons. V lost 6 bases to trimming and J lost 6 bases; unmatched junction nucleotides: 2. The germline V gene has CDR1 LNHDA and CDR2 SQIVND (reference sequence). This CDR3 has 13 residues. In the case of this clone: The same CDR3 can be traced to other DNA sequences in this sample.

The rearrangement uses TRBV19 and TRBJ1-5, with 10 bases lining up with TRBD1. Sequencing was carried out using Tregs from blood. This receptor was identified in a woman between 18 and 29 years old in good health. The CDR3 here is CASRGQGRQPQHF. In nucleotides, the CDR3 is TGTGCCAGTAGGGGACAGGGGCGTCAGCCCCAGCATTTT.